The clone carrying this T cell receptor beta chain was observed once. Original data processing: Quantification of nucleated cells was approximated via reference gene primer amplification. Here immunoSEQ multiplex PCR was the method, and the copy in TCRdb shows in-frame clones only, minus some. V, J and clone size are those of that table, while D and trimming were read from the DNA. The table shows about 280,000 clones, with around nine tenths occurring only once. The entry originates in a study of blood T cell repertoires in COVID-19. Study details: Material from acute and convalescent COVID-19 was sourced from the United States, Italy and Spain. T cells, B-cell-depleted T cells, or PBMCs provided the cDNA or gDNA that served as material.

Per germline, CDR1 KGHDR and CDR2 SFDVKD. The CDR3 is 16 residues long. V dropped 5 bases and J dropped 0; count of bases not matched to a gene: 9. The sequencing input was peripheral blood. The source is a man aged 40-49 years with active or convalescent COVID-19. This chain connects TRBV24-1 to TRBJ2-7; 7 bases are shared with TRBD2. This CDR3 is CATSGAPSGSSYEQYF. The CDR3 DNA sequence: TGTGCCACCAGTGGCGCCCCTAGCGGCAGCTCCTACGAGCAGTACTTC.